These 14 T cell receptor beta chains were sequenced from one sample in a study of monozygotic twins with inflammatory bowel disease. TCRdb reprocessed the 5' RACE reads, keeping one entry per CDR3 protein, no DNA. The table lists 440,000 or so distinct CDR3 sequences. The sequenced sample consisted of blood. The receptors derive from a human donor with ulcerative colitis or Crohn's disease, or a healthy co-twin of an affected twin (not recorded which).

The rearrangement joins TRBV5-1 to TRBJ2-7; no DNA is available, so the TRBD1 call from TCRdb remains unchecked. This CDR3 comprises 14 residues. Per germline, CDR1 SGHRS and CDR2 YFSETQ. The CDR3: CASSIRVGAYEQYF. Full variable domain (rest looked up from reference TRBV5-1 and TRBJ2-7): KAGVTQTPRYLIKTRGQQVTLSCSPISGHRSVSWYQQTPGQGLQFLFEYFSETQRNKGNFPGRFSGRQFSNSRSEMNVSTLELGDSALYLCASSIRVGAYEQYFGPGTRLTVT.

This CDR3 reads CASSSQGTSYEQYF. This chain joins TRBV5-1 and TRBJ2-7. Germline V gene sequence: CDR1 SGHRS, CDR2 YFSETQ. This CDR3 comprises 14 residues. Drawing the rest from reference TRBV5-1 and TRBJ2-7, the complete variable domain is KAGVTQTPRYLIKTRGQQVTLSCSPISGHRSVSWYQQTPGQGLQFLFEYFSETQRNKGNFPGRFSGRQFSNSRSEMNVSTLELGDSALYLCASSSQGTSYEQYFGPGTRLTVT.

The genes are TRBV7-9 and TRBJ1-1. Germline CDR1 reads SEHNR; CDR2 reads FQNEAQ (reference sequence). This CDR3 is 14 amino acids long. CDR3 loop: CASEAASSNTEAFF.

CDR3 in amino acids: CASSLGTSGTGEQFF. The rearrangement links TRBV7-2 to TRBJ2-1; TCRdb outputs TRBD2, but without DNA this stays unchecked. The V gene's germline CDR1 is SGHTA and CDR2 FQGNSA. The CDR3 extends over 15 amino acids.

The V gene is TRBV10-3, the J gene TRBJ2-2; TCRdb indicates TRBD1, and absent DNA this call remains unverified. The CDR3 consists of 15 residues. Germline CDR1 is ENHRY and CDR2 is SYGVKD. The CDR3 here is CAISDGQLNTGELFF.

The chain is built from TRBV19 and TRBJ1-2. The CDR3 has 12 amino acids. CDR1 and CDR2 (germline): LNHDA, SQIVND (reference sequence). The CDR3 loop is CASSKVNYGYTF.

The chain is built from TRBV7-9 and TRBJ2-7; TCRdb picks TRBD2, but there is no DNA to check that call. The CDR3 contains 14 residues. From germline, CDR1 is SEHNR and CDR2 FQNEAQ (reference sequence). The CDR3 sequence is CASSSLEGFSEQYF.

The CDR3 here is CAISLSGTRGTGELFF. This chain uses TRBV10-3 with TRBJ2-2; the TRBD2 assignment by TCRdb is unverifiable without DNA. This CDR3 has 16 amino acids. Germline CDR1 ENHRY, CDR2 SYGVKD.

V is TRBV5-1 and J is TRBJ2-1; TCRdb's D gene call, TRBD2, goes unchecked for lack of DNA. This CDR3 has 16 amino acids. Germline loops: CDR1 SGHRS, CDR2 YFSETQ. CDR3 residues: CASSLGSQRGYNEQFF.

The CDR3 loop is CASRATGGLYGYTF. The gene calls are TRBV6-1 and TRBJ1-2; TCRdb names TRBD1, which stays unverified in the absence of DNA. CDR3 length: 14 amino acids. Per the germline V gene, CDR1 is MNHNS and CDR2 is SASEGT.

The chain recombines TRBV5-1 with TRBJ2-7; the D call of TRBD1 rests on TCRdb alone, since no DNA is present to check it. The CDR3 runs to 15 residues. Germline loops: CDR1 SGHRS, CDR2 YFSETQ. CDR3 amino acids: CASSLGGTSSYEQYF.

The chain carries TRBV12-3 or TRBV12-4 and TRBJ2-5; the D call of TRBD2 rests on TCRdb alone, since no DNA is present to check it. This CDR3 is 17 amino acids long. CDR3 protein: CASSRGTSGAPRETQYF.

This sequence joins TRBV5-4 and TRBJ1-1; TCRdb outputs TRBD1, but without DNA this stays unchecked. Germline V gives CDR1 SGHNT, CDR2 YYREEE (reference sequence). The CDR3 spans 15 residues. The CDR3 loop reads CASSSGQGMNTEAFF.

The J gene is TRBJ2-7, the V gene TRBV4-1; the D gene TCRdb calls, TRBD1, cannot be checked with no DNA. Germline V CDR1 and CDR2: MGHRA, YSYEKL. This CDR3 comprises 15 residues. CDR3 region: CASSLPGSSLYEQYF.